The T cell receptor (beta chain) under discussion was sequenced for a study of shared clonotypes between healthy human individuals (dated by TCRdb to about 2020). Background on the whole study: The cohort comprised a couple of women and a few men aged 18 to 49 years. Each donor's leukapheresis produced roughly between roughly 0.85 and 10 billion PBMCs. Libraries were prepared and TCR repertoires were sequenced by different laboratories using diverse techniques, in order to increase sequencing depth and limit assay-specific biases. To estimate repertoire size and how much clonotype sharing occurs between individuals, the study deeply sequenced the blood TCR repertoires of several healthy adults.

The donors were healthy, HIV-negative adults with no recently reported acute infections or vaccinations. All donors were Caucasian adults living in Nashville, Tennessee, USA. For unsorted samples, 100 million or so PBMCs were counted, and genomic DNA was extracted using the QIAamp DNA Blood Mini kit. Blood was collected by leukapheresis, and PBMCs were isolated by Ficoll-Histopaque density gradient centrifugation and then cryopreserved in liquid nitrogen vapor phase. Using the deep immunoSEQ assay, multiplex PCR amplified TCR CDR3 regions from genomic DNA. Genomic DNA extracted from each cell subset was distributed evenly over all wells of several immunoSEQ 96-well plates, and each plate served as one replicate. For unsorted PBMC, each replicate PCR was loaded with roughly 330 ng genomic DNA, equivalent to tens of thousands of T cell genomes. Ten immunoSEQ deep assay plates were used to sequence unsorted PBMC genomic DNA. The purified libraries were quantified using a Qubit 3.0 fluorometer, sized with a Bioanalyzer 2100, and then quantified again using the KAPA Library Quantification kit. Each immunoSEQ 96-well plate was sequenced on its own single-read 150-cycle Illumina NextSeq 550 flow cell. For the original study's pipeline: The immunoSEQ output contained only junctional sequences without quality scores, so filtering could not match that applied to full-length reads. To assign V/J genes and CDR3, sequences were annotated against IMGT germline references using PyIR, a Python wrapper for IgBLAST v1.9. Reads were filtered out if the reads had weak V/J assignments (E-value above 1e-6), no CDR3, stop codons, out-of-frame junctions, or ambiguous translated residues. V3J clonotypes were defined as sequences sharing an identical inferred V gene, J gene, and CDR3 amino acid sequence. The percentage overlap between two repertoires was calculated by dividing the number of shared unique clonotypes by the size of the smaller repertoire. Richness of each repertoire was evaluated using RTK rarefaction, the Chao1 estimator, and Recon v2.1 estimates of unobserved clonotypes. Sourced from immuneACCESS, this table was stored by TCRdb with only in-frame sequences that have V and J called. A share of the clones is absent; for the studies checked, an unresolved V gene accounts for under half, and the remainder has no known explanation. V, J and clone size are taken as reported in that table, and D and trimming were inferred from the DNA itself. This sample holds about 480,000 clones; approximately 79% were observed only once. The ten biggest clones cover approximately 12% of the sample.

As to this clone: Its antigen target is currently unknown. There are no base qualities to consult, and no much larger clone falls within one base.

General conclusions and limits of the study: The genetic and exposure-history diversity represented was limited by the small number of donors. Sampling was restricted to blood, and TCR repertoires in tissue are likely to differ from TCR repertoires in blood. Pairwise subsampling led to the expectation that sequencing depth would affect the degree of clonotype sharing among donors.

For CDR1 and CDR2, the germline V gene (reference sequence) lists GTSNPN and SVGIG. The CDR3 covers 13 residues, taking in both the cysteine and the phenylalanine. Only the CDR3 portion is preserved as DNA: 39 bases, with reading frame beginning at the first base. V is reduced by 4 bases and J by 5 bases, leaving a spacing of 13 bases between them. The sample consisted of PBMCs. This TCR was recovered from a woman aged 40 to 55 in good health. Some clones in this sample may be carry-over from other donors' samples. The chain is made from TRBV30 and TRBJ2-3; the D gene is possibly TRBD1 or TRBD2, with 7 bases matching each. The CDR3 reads CAWTSRGGDTQYF. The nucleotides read TGTGCCTGGACCAGCAGGGGGGGAGATACGCAGTATTTT.